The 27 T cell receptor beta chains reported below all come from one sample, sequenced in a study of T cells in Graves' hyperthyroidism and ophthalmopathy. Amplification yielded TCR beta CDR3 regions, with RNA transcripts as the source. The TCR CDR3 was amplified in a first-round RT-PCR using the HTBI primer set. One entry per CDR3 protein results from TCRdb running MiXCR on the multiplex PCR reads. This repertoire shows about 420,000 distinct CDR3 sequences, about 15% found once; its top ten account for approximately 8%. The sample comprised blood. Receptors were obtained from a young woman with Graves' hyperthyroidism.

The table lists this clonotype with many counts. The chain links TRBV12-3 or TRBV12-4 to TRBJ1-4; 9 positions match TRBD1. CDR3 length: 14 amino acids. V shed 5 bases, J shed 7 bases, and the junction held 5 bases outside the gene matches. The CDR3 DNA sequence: TGTGCCAGCAGTCGGACAGGGGTTTTTGAAAAACTGTTTTTT. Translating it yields CASSRTGVFEKLFF.

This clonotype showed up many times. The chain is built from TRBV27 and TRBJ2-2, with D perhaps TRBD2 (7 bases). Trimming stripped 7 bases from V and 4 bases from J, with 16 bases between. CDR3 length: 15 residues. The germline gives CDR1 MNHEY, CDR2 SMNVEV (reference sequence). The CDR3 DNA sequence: TGTGCCAGCAATCCCGCGGGGGACACCACCGGGGAGCTGTTTTTT. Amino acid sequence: CASNPAGDTTGELFF.

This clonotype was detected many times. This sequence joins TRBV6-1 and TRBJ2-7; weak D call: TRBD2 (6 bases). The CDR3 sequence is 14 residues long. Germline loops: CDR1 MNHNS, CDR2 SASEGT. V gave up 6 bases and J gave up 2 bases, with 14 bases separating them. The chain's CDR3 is CASRGLDGAYEQYF. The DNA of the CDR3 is TGTGCCAGCAGGGGACTCGACGGAGCCTACGAGCAGTACTTC.

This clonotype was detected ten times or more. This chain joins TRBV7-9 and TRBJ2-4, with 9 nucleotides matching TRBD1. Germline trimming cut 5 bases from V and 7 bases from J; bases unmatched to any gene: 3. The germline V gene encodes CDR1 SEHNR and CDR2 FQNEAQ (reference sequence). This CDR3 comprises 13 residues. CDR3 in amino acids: CASSQGQGNIQYF. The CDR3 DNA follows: TGTGCCAGCAGCCAAGGACAGGGGAACATTCAGTACTTC.

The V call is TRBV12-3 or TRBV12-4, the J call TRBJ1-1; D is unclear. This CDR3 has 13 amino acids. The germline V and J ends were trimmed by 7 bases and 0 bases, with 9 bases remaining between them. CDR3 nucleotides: TGTGCCAGCATGATAACAGTGAACACTGAAGCTTTCTTT. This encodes CASMITVNTEAFF.

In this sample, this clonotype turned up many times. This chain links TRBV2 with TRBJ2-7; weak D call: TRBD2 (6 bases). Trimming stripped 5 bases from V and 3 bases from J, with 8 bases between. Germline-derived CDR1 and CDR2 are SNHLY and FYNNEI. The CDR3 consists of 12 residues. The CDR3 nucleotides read TGTGCCAGCAGTTCCGGGGGCTACGAGCAGTACTTC. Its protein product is CASSSGGYEQYF.

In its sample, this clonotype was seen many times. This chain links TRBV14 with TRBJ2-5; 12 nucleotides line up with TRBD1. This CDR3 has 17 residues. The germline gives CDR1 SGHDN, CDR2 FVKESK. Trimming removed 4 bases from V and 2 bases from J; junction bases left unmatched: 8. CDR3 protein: CASSRGTGGPNQETQYF. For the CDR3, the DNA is TGTGCCAGCAGCCGAGGGACAGGGGGCCCTAATCAAGAGACCCAGTACTTC.

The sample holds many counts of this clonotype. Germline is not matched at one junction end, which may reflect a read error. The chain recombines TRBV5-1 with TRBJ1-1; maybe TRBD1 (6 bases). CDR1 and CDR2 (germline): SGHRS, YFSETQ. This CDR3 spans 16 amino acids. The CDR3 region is CASTLDRYPPGTEAFF. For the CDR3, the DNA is TGCGCCAGCACCTTGGACAGATACCCCCCTGGGACTGAAGCTTTCTTT.

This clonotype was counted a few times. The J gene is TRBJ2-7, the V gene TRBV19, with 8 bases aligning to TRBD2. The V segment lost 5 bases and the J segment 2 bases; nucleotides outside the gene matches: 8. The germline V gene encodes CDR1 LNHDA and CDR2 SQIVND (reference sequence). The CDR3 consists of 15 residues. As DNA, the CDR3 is TGTGCCAGTAGTCCCCGAAGCGGGAGCGCCTACGAGCAGTACTTC. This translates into CASSPRSGSAYEQYF.

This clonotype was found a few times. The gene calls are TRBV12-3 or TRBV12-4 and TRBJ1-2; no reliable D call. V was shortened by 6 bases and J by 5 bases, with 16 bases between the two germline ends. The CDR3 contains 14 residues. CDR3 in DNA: TGTGCCAGCAGCTCTGGACGGACTGATTATGGCTACACCTTC. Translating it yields CASSSGRTDYGYTF.

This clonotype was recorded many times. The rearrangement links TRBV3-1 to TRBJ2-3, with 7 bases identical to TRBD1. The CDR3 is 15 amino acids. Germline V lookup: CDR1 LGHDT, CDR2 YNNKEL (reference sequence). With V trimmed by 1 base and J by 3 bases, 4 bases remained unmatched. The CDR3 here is CASSQGPGQTDTQYF. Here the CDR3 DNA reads TGTGCCAGCAGCCAAGGCCCGGGACAGACAGATACGCAGTATTTT.

The CDR3 spells CASSYQGTGGYTF. The CDR3 region has the DNA TGTGCCAGCAGTTACCAGGGGACCGGTGGCTACACCTTC. The chain combines TRBV2 with TRBJ1-2; TRBD1 is a possible D gene (6 bases). This CDR3 region has 13 residues. Deletions cut 5 bases from V and 7 bases from J, with 14 bases between. Germline values: CDR1 SNHLY, CDR2 FYNNEI.

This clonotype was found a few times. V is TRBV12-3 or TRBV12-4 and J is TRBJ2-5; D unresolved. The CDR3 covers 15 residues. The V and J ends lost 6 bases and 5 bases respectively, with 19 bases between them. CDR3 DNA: TGTGCCAGCAGCCCGGAAGGGCGTAACGGGGAGACCCAGTACTTC. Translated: CASSPEGRNGETQYF.

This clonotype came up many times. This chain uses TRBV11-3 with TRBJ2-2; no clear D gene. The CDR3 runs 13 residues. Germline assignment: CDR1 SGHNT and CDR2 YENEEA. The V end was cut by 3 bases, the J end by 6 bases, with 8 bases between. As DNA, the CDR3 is TGTGCCAGCAGCTTCCTTAGTTCCGGGGAGCTGTTTTTT. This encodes CASSFLSSGELFF.

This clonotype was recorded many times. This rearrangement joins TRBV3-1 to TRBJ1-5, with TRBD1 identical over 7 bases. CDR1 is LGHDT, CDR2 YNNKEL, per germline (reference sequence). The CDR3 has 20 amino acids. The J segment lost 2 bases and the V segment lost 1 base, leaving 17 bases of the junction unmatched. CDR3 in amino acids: CASSQGNGGRQGGGNQPQHF. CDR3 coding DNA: TGTGCCAGCAGCCAAGGGAATGGCGGCCGACAGGGCGGAGGCAATCAGCCCCAGCATTTT.

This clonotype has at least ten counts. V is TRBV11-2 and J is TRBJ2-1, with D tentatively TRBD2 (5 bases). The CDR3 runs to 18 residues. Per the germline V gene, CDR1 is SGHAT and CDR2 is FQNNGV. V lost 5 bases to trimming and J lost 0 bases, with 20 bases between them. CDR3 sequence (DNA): TGTGCCAGCAGCCTAAGGCCCCTAGCCTCGAGCTCCTACAATGAGCAGTTCTTC. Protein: CASSLRPLASSSYNEQFF.

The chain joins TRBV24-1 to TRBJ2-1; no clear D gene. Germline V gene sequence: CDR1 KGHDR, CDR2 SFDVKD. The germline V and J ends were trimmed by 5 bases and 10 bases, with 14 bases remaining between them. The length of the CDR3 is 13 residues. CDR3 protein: CATSAPSRTEQFF. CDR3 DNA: TGTGCCACCAGTGCCCCTTCCCGTACCGAGCAGTTCTTC.

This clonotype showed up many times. The CDR3 is CAANQGEVSYNEQFF. CDR3 coding DNA: TGTGCCGCAAACCAGGGGGAGGTGTCCTACAATGAGCAGTTCTTC. The chain joins TRBV19 to TRBJ2-1; a weak D match, TRBD1 (7 bases). CDR1 is LNHDA, CDR2 SQIVND, per germline (reference sequence). V was trimmed by 11 bases and J by 1 base, leaving 18 bases between them. The CDR3 loop spans 15 amino acids.

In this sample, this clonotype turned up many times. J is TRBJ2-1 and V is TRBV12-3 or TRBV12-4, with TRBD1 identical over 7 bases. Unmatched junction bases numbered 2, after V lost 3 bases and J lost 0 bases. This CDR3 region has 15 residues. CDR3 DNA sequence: TGTGCCAGCAGTTTCTCAGGGGGCTCCTACAATGAGCAGTTCTTC. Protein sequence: CASSFSGGSYNEQFF.

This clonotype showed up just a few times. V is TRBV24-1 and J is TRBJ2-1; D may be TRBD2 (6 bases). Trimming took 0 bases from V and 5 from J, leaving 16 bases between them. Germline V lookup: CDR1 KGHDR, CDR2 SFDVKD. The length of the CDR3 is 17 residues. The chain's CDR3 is CATSDLNPAGSDNEQFF. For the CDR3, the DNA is TGTGCCACCAGTGATTTGAACCCAGCGGGCAGTGACAATGAGCAGTTCTTC.

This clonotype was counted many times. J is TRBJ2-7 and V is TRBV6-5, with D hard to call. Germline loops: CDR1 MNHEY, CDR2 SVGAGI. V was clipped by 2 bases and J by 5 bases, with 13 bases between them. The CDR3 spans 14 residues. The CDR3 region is CASSYLAAPDEQYF. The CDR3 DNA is TGTGCCAGCAGTTACCTGGCGGCCCCCGACGAGCAGTACTTC.

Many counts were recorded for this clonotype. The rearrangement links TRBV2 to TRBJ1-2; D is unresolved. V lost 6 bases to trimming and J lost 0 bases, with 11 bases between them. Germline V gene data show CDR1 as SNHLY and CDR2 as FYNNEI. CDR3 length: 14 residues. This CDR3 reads CASSPWTANYGYTF. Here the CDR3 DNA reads TGTGCCAGCAGCCCCTGGACCGCTAACTATGGCTACACCTTC.

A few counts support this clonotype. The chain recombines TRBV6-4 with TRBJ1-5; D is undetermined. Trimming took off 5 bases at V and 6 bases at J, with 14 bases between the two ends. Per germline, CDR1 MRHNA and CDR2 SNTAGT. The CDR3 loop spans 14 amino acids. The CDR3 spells CASSTSPPFQPQHF. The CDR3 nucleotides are TGTGCCAGCAGTACCTCGCCTCCTTTTCAGCCCCAGCATTTT.

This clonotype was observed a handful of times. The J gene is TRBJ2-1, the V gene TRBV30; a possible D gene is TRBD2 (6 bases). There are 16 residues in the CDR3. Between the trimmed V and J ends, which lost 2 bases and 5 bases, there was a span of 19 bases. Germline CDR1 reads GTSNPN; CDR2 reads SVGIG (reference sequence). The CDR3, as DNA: TGTGCCTGGAGTCTTCCGGGACGGGGGACCCACAATGAGCAGTTCTTC. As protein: CAWSLPGRGTHNEQFF.

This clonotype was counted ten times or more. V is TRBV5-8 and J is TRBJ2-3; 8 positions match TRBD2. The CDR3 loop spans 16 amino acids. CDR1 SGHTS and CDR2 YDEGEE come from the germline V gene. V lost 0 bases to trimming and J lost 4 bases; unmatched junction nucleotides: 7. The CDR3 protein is CASSLAGREAADTQYF. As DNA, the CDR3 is TGTGCCAGCAGCTTGGCTGGGCGGGAGGCAGCAGATACGCAGTATTTT.

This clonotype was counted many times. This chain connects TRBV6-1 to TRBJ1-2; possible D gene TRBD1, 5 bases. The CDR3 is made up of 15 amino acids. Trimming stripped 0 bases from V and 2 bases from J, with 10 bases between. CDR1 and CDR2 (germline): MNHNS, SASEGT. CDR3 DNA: TGTGCCAGCAGTGAAGCGCCAGGGAACAACTATGGCTACACCTTC. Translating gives CASSEAPGNNYGYTF.

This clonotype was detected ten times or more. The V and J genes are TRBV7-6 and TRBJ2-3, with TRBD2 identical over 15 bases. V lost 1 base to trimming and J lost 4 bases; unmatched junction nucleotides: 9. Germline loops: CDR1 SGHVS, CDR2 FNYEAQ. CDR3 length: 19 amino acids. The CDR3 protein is CASSLGPGLAGGLADTQYF. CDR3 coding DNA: TGTGCCAGCAGCTTAGGTCCGGGACTAGCGGGGGGACTCGCAGATACGCAGTATTTT.